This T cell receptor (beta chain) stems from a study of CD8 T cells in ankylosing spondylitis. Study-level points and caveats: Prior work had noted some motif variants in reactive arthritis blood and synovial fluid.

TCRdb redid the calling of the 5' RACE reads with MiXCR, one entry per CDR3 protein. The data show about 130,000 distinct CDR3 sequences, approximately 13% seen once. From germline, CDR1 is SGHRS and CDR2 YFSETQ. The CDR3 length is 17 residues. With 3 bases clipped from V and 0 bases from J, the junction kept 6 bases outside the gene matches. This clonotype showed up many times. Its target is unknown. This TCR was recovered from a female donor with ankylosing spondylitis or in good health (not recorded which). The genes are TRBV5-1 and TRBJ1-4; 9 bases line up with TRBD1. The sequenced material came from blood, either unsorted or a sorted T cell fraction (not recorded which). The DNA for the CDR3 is TGCGCCAGCAGCTCGGTCGGACAGGGGACAACTAATGAAAAACTGTTTTTT. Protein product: CASSSVGQGTTNEKLFF. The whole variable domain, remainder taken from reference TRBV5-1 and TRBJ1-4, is KAGVTQTPRYLIKTRGQQVTLSCSPISGHRSVSWYQQTPGQGLQFLFEYFSETQRNKGNFPGRFSGRQFSNSRSEMNVSTLELGDSALYLCASSSVGQGTTNEKLFFGSGTQLSVL.